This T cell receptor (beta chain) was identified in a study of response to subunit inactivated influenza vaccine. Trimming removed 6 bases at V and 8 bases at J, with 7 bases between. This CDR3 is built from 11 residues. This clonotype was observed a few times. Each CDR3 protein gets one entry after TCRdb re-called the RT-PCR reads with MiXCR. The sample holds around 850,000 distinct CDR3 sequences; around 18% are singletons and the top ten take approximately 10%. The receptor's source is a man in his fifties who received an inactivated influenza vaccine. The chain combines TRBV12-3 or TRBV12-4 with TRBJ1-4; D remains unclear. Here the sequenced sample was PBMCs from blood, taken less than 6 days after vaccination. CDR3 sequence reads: CASRVTEKLFF. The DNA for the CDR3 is TGTGCCAGCAGGGTGACAGAAAAACTGTTTTTT.